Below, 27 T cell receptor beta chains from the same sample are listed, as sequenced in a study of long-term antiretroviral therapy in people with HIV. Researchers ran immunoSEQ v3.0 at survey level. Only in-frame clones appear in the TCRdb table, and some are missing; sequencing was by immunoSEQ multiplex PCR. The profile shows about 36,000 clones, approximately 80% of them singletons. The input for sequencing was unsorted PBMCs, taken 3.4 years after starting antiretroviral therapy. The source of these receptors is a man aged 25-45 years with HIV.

This chain's CDR3 is CASSPRDRIEAFF. The CDR3 nucleotides read TGTGCCAGCAGCCCCCGGGACAGAATTGAAGCTTTCTTT. The J gene is TRBJ1-1, the V gene TRBV5-4; 7 bases line up with TRBD1. CDR1 is SGHNT and CDR2 is YYREEE in the germline V gene (reference sequence). V trimming: 4 bases; J trimming: 7 bases; junction bases outside the gene matches: 7. The length of the CDR3 is 13 residues.

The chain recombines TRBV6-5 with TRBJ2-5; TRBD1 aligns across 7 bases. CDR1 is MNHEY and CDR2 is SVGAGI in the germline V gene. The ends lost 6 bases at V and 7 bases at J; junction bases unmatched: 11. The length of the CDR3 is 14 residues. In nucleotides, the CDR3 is TGTGCCAGCAGACAAACAGGGGCCGTTCGGACCCAGTACTTC. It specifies CASRQTGAVRTQYF.

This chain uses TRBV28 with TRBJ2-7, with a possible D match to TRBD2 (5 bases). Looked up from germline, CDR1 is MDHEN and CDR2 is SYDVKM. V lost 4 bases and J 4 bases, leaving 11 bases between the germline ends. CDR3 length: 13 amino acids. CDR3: CASSSGLDYEQYF. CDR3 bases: TGTGCCAGCAGTTCTGGACTTGATTACGAGCAGTACTTC.

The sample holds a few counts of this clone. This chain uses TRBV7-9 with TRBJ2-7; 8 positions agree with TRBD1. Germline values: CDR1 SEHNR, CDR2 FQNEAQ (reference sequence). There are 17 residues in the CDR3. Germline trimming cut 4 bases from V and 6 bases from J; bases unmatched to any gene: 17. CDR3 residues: CASSSQLQGDSMGEQYF. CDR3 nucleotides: TGTGCCAGCAGCTCCCAGCTACAGGGGGACTCCATGGGCGAGCAGTACTTC.

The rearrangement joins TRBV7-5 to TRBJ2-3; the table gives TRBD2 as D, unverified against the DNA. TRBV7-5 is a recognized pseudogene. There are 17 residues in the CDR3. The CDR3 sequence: CAMKEGKGTTSTDTQYF. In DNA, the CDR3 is TGTGCCATGAAGGAGGGGAAGGGTACAACTAGCACAGATACGCAGTATTTT.

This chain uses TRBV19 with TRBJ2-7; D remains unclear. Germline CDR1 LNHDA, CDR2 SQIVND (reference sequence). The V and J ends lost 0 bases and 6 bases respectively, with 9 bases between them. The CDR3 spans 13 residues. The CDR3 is CASSIDLGSEQYF. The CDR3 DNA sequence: TGTGCCAGTAGTATAGATCTAGGCAGCGAGCAGTACTTC.

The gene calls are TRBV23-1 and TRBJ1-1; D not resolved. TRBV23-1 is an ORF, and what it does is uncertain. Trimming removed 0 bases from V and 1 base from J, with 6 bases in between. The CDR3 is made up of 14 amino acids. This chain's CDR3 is CASSQSTGNTEAFF. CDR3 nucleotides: TGCGCCAGCAGTCAATCGACCGGGAACACTGAAGCTTTCTTT.

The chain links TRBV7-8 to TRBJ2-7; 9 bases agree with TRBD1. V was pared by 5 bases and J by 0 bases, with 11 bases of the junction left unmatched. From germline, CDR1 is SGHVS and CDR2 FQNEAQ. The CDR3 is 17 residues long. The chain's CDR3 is CASSLFWTGAFSYEQYF. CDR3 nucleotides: TGTGCCAGCAGCCTCTTCTGGACAGGGGCCTTCTCCTACGAGCAGTACTTC.

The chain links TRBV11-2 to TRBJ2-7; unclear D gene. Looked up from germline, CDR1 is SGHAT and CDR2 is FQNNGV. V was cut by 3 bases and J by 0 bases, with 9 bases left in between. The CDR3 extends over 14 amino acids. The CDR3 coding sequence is TGTGCCAGCAGCTTGGGGTTTAGCTCCTACGAGCAGTACTTC. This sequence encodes CASSLGFSSYEQYF.

The CDR3 nucleotides are TGTGCCCAAGAAGGGGGAGAGACCGGGGAGCTGTTTTTT. Translating it yields CAQEGGETGELFF. The chain combines TRBV7-9 with TRBJ2-2; perhaps TRBD1 as D (6 bases). CDR3 size: 13 residues. Trimming stripped 11 bases from V and 5 bases from J, with 15 bases between. The germline V gene encodes CDR1 SEHNR and CDR2 FQNEAQ (reference sequence).

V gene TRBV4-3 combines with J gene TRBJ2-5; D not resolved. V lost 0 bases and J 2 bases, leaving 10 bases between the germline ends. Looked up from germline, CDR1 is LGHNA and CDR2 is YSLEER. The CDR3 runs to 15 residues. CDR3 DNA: TGCGCCAGCAGCCAAGATGGGCAGTTTCAAGAGACCCAGTACTTC. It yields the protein CASSQDGQFQETQYF.

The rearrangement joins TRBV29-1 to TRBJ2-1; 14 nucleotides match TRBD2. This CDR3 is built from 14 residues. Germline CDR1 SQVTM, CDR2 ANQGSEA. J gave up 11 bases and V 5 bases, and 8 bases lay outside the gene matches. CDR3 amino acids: CSVPQGTSGGKQFF. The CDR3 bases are TGCAGCGTTCCCCAAGGGACTAGCGGGGGCAAGCAGTTCTTC.

The CDR3 nucleotides are TGTGCCAGCAGCCTAGAGGGGTTTCCCTACTACGAGCAGTACTTC. Its translation: CASSLEGFPYYEQYF. This chain connects TRBV7-2 to TRBJ2-7; possibly TRBD1 or TRBD2 for D (5 bases each). CDR1 and CDR2 from the germline V gene are SGHTA and FQGNSA. The CDR3 consists of 15 residues. V was clipped by 5 bases and J by 3 bases, with 17 bases between them.

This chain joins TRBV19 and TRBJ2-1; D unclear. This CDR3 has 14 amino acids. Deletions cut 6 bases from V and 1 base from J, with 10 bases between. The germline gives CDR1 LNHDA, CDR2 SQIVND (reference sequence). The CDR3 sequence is CASSEKRSYNEQFF. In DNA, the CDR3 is TGTGCCAGTAGCGAGAAACGGTCCTACAATGAGCAGTTCTTC.

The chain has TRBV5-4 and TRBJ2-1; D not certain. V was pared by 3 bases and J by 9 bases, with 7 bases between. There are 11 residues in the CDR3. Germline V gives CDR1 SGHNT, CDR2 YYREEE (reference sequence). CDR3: CASSSQLEQFF. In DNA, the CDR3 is TGTGCCAGCAGCTCCCAGCTTGAGCAGTTCTTC.

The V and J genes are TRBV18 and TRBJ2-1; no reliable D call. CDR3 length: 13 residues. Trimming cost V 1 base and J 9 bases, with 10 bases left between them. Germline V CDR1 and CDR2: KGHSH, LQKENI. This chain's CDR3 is CASSPLSVREQFF. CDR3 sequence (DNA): TGTGCCAGCTCACCACTGTCAGTGCGTGAGCAGTTCTTC.

The CDR3 nucleotides read TGTGCCAGCAGCTTGGCTGCACGGGTTCTATACTTC. Translation gives CASSLAARVLYF. This sequence joins TRBV5-5 and TRBJ2-7; D is unclear. This CDR3 is 12 amino acids long. Germline values: CDR1 SGHKS, CDR2 YYEKEE (reference sequence). Trimming took off 0 bases at V and 13 bases at J, with 14 bases between the two ends.

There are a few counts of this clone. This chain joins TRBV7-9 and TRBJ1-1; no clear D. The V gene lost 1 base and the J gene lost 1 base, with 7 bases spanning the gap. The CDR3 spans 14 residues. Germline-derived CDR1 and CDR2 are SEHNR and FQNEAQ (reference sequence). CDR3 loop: CASSLGAGNTEAFF. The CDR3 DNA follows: TGTGCCAGCAGCTTAGGAGCCGGGAACACTGAAGCTTTCTTT.

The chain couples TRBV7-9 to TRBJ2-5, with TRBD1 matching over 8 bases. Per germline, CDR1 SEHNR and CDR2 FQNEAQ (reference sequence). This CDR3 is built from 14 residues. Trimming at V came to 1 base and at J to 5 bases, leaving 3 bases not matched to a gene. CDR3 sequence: CASSLVQGAETQYF. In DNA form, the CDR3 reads TGTGCCAGCAGCTTAGTTCAGGGGGCGGAGACCCAGTACTTC.

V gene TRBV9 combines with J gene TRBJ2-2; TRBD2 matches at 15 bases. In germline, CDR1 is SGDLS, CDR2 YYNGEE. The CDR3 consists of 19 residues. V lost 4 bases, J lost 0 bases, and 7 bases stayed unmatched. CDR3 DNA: TGTGCCAGCAGCTACTGGGGACTAGCGGGAGGAACGAACACCGGGGAGCTGTTTTTT. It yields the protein CASSYWGLAGGTNTGELFF.

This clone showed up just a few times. The CDR3 DNA sequence: TGTGCCAGCAGCGTCTCCACAGATACGCAGTATTTT. Translating gives CASSVSTDTQYF. V and J are TRBV9 and TRBJ2-3, with D unresolved. Trimming left V 2 bases short and J 2 bases short, with 3 bases between. The CDR3 totals 12 residues. Germline CDR1 SGDLS, CDR2 YYNGEE. Complete variable domain (other parts from reference TRBV9 and TRBJ2-3): DSGVTQTPKHLITATGQRVTLRCSPRSGDLSVYWYQQSLDQGLQFLIQYYNGEERAKGNILERFSAQQFPDLHSELNLSSLELGDSALYFCASSVSTDTQYFGPGTRLTVL.

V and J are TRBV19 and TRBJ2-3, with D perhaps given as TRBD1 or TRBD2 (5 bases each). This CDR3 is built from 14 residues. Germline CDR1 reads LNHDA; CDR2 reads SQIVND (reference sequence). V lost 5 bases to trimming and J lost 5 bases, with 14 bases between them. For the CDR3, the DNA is TGTGCCAGTAGTCTCGTAGGGACGAGAGATACGCAGTATTTT. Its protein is CASSLVGTRDTQYF.

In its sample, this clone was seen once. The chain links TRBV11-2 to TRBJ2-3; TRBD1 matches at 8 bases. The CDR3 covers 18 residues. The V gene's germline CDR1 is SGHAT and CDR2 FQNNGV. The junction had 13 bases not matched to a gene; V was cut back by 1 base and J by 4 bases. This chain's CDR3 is CASSLVFGTGASADTQYF. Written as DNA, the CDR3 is TGTGCCAGCAGCTTAGTTTTCGGGACAGGCGCGAGTGCAGATACGCAGTATTTT.

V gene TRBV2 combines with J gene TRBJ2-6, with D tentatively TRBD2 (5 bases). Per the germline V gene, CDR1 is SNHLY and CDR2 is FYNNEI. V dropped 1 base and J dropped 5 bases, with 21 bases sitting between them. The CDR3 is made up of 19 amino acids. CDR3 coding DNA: TGTGCCAGCAGTGAAGAGAAAGGAGGCGCCCCTTTTCGGGCCAACGTCCTGACTTTC. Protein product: CASSEEKGGAPFRANVLTF. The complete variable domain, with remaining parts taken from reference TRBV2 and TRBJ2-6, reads EPEVTQTPSHQVTQMGQEVILRCVPISNHLYFYWYRQILGQKVEFLVSFYNNEISEKSEIFDDQFSVERPDGSNFTLKIRSTKLEDSAMYFCASSEEKGGAPFRANVLTFGAGSRLTVL.

CDR3 DNA: TGTGCCAGCTCACCCGGGACAGGGGGCTACGAGCAGTACTTC. This gives the protein CASSPGTGGYEQYF. The chain uses TRBV18 and TRBJ2-7; 11 nucleotides align to TRBD1. V shed 3 bases and J 3 bases; nucleotides not matched to a gene: 1. CDR3 size: 14 residues. The germline V gene encodes CDR1 KGHSH and CDR2 LQKENI.

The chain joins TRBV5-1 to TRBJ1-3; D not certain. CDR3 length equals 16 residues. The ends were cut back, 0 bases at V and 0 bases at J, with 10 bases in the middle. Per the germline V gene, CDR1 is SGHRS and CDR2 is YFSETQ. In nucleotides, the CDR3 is TGCGCCAGCAGCTTGGGGCCAACTGACTCTGGAAACACCATATATTTT. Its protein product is CASSLGPTDSGNTIYF.

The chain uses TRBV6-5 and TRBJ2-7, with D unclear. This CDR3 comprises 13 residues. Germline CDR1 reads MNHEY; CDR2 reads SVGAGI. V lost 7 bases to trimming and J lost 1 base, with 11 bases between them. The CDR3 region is CASKRQSSYEQYF. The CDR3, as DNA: TGTGCCAGCAAGCGACAATCTTCCTACGAGCAGTACTTC.